This entry lists 27 T cell receptor beta chains sequenced from one sample in a study of immune evolution from preneoplasia to lung adenocarcinoma. Generated by immunoSEQ multiplex PCR, the TCRdb table keeps only in-frame clones and is missing some. The sample yields 30,000 to 45,000 clones, roughly 74% seen once. Sample: FFPE invasive lung adenocarcinoma tissue. The receptors were sampled from a person between 55 and 69 years old with lung adenocarcinoma.

The chain is built from TRBV18 and TRBJ2-2; TRBD2 might be the D (5 bases). CDR1 is KGHSH, CDR2 LQKENI, per germline. The germline V and J ends were trimmed by 5 bases and 6 bases, with 13 bases remaining between them. CDR3 length equals 14 residues. CDR3 amino acids: CASSTGIVAGELFF. CDR3 DNA sequence: TGTGCCAGCTCAACGGGGATTGTCGCCGGGGAGCTGTTTTTT.

J is TRBJ2-7 and V is TRBV5-7; TRBD1 matches 11 bases. TRBV5-7 qualifies as an ORF whose function is uncertain. This CDR3 is built from 17 residues. V shed 1 base, J shed 5 bases, and the junction held 11 bases outside the gene matches. CDR3 nucleotides: TGTGCCAGCAGCTTGCTCCTCGGACAGGGGGCTGTTAACGAGCAGTACTTC. The encoded protein is CASSLLLGQGAVNEQYF.

The chain combines TRBV25-1 with TRBJ2-7; 11 positions match TRBD2. Germline V gene sequence: CDR1 MGHDK, CDR2 SYGVNS. CDR3 length: 13 amino acids. The V and J ends lost 8 bases and 0 bases, in that order; junction bases with no gene match: 0. The CDR3 DNA is TGTGCCAGCGGGACTAGCGGCTCCTACGAGCAGTACTTC. Translating gives CASGTSGSYEQYF.

Written as DNA, the CDR3 is TGCAGCGCGAACAGGGGGCTCGGCACTGAAGCTTTCTTT. Encoded protein: CSANRGLGTEAFF. The gene calls are TRBV29-1 and TRBJ1-1; TRBD1 aligns across 9 bases. The CDR3 totals 13 residues. Per germline, CDR1 SQVTM and CDR2 ANQGSEA. V trimming: 7 bases; J trimming: 4 bases; junction bases outside the gene matches: 7.

This chain joins TRBV19 and TRBJ2-7; possibly TRBD2 for D (6 bases). The ends were cut back, 4 bases at V and 2 bases at J, with 12 bases in the middle. The CDR3 is made up of 14 amino acids. Germline V gene data show CDR1 as LNHDA and CDR2 as SQIVND (reference sequence). CDR3 amino acids: CASSNRLGTYEQYF. The CDR3, as DNA: TGTGCCAGTAGTAACCGACTAGGCACCTACGAGCAGTACTTC.

The CDR3 bases are TGTGCCAGCAGCTCCCACGTGCGAGAGCAGTACTTC. Translation gives CASSSHVREQYF. V and J are TRBV7-9 and TRBJ2-7; D is ambiguous. CDR3 length equals 12 residues. Trimming removed 4 bases at V and 7 bases at J, with 11 bases between. Per germline, CDR1 SEHNR and CDR2 FQNEAQ (reference sequence). The variable domain in full, completed from reference TRBV7-9 and TRBJ2-7, reads DTGVSQNPRHKITKRGQNVTFRCDPISEHNRLYWYRQTLGQGPEFLTYFQNEAQLEKSRLLSDRFSAERPKGSFSTLEIQRTEQGDSAMYLCASSSHVREQYFGPGTRLTVT.

V gene TRBV2 combines with J gene TRBJ2-5; 8 positions match TRBD2. Germline CDR1 and CDR2: SNHLY and FYNNEI. This CDR3 region has 16 residues. Trimming at V came to 2 bases and at J to 0 bases, leaving 5 bases not matched to a gene. The CDR3 here is CASSETSGGYQETQYF. In DNA form, the CDR3 reads TGTGCCAGCAGTGAAACTAGCGGAGGGTACCAAGAGACCCAGTACTTC.

This sequence joins TRBV5-5 and TRBJ2-6; tentative D call: TRBD1 (6 bases). Germline CDR1 and CDR2: SGHKS and YYEKEE (reference sequence). Trimming cost V 4 bases and J 0 bases, with 11 bases left between them. The CDR3 is 16 amino acids. The CDR3 DNA is TGTGCCAGCAGCAAGACAGGATCCTCTGGGGCCAACGTCCTGACTTTC. It is translated as CASSKTGSSGANVLTF.

CDR3 bases: TGCAGCGTTATAACCAGCAGCTATGAAGCTTTCTTT. This encodes CSVITSSYEAFF. This chain links TRBV29-1 with TRBJ1-1; D not certain. CDR3 length equals 12 residues. The V end lost 5 bases, the J end lost 7 bases, and 14 bases lay between the germline ends. Germline V CDR1 and CDR2: SQVTM, ANQGSEA.

The V gene is TRBV7-6, the J gene TRBJ1-1; no firm D call. Trimming pared 5 bases from V and 1 base from J, leaving 11 bases between. CDR1 and CDR2 from the germline V gene are SGHVS and FNYEAQ. This CDR3 comprises 14 residues. The CDR3 DNA reads as TGTGCCAGCAGCCCAAATAGAGGGAACACTGAAGCTTTCTTT. This translates into CASSPNRGNTEAFF. The entire variable domain, with the rest obtained from reference TRBV7-6 and TRBJ1-1, is as follows: GAGVSQSPRYKVTKRGQDVALRCDPISGHVSLYWYRQALGQGPEFLTYFNYEAQQDKSGLPNDRFSAERPEGSISTLTIQRTEQRDSAMYRCASSPNRGNTEAFFGQGTRLTVV.

The genes are TRBV11-2 and TRBJ2-1; a weak D match, TRBD1 (5 bases). Germline V gene data show CDR1 as SGHAT and CDR2 as FQNNGV. The germline V and J ends were trimmed by 4 bases and 8 bases, with 18 bases remaining between them. The CDR3 is made up of 15 amino acids. CDR3 DNA: TGTGCCAGCAGCTCGACCAGCAGGGTTAGAGATGAGCAGTTCTTC. This encodes CASSSTSRVRDEQFF.

This chain joins TRBV27 and TRBJ1-2, with 8 bases lining up with TRBD1. V gave up 5 bases and J gave up 4 bases; unmatched junction bases: 9. Germline V gives CDR1 MNHEY, CDR2 SMNVEV (reference sequence). The CDR3 spans 15 residues. CDR3 nucleotide sequence: TGTGCCAGCAGTCCCGGGACAGGCCGCGGCTATGGCTACACCTTC. It translates to CASSPGTGRGYGYTF.

J is TRBJ2-2 and V is TRBV11-2; D may be TRBD2 (5 bases). CDR1 and CDR2 (germline): SGHAT, FQNNGV. The CDR3 is made up of 15 amino acids. With 5 bases removed from V and 1 base from J, the gap between germline ends came to 11 bases. As DNA, the CDR3 is TGTGCCAGCAGCCTGACTACCTTGAACACCGGGGAGCTGTTTTTT. Its translation: CASSLTTLNTGELFF.

The chain has TRBV18 and TRBJ2-5; 10 nucleotides align to TRBD2. CDR3 length: 17 residues. Germline V gives CDR1 KGHSH, CDR2 LQKENI. Trimming took 2 bases from V and 5 from J; bases not matched to a gene: 11. CDR3 in DNA: TGTGCCAGCTCACCATGGCCTAGCGGGAGTGCTATGGAGACCCAGTACTTC. It translates to CASSPWPSGSAMETQYF.

The chain has TRBV7-2 and TRBJ2-5; tentative D call: TRBD2 (6 bases). Germline V gene sequence: CDR1 SGHTA, CDR2 FQGNSA. The CDR3 runs 14 residues. With 5 bases removed from V and 5 bases from J, the gap between germline ends came to 15 bases. The CDR3 coding sequence is TGTGCCAGCAGCCATAATCGGGGGAAGGAGACCCAGTACTTC. It yields the protein CASSHNRGKETQYF.

The chain has TRBV28 and TRBJ1-2; the match to TRBD1 covers 7 bases. There are 15 residues in the CDR3. J was trimmed by 3 bases and V by 6 bases; bases with no gene match: 10. CDR1 is MDHEN and CDR2 is SYDVKM in the germline V gene. The CDR3 sequence is CASSLPDRPYYGYTF. The CDR3 DNA sequence: TGTGCCAGCAGCCTCCCGGACAGGCCCTACTATGGCTACACCTTC.

V is TRBV4-2 and J is TRBJ1-5, with D possibly being TRBD1 (6 bases). Germline loops: CDR1 LGHNA, CDR2 YNFKEQ. V was shortened by 1 base and J by 4 bases, with 17 bases between the two germline ends. The CDR3 length is 17 residues. In DNA, the CDR3 is TGTGCCAGCAGCCAAGTGTCCTTGGGGGGCAAGAATCAGCCCCAGCATTTT. As protein: CASSQVSLGGKNQPQHF.

V usage is TRBV18 and J usage is TRBJ1-5, with D perhaps TRBD1 (5 bases). The CDR3 loop spans 13 amino acids. Trimming removed 4 bases at V and 13 bases at J, with 17 bases between. The germline V gene encodes CDR1 KGHSH and CDR2 LQKENI. CDR3 in amino acids: CASSHLRDAGQHF. The DNA for the CDR3 is TGTGCCAGCTCACATCTCCGGGACGCTGGACAGCATTTT.

J is TRBJ2-5 and V is TRBV5-1, with 7 bases identical to TRBD2. The CDR3 has 15 amino acids. Losses at the gene ends were 6 bases for V and 0 bases for J; bases not matched to a gene: 8. Germline V gene data show CDR1 as SGHRS and CDR2 as YFSETQ. CDR3 amino acids: CASIPQAGNQETQYF. DNA for the CDR3: TGCGCCAGCATCCCCCAAGCGGGAAACCAAGAGACCCAGTACTTC.

J is TRBJ1-2 and V is TRBV28; D perhaps matches TRBD1 (6 bases). The length of the CDR3 is 13 residues. Trimming removed 5 bases at V and 8 bases at J, with 15 bases between. The germline V gene encodes CDR1 MDHEN and CDR2 SYDVKM. The CDR3 sequence is CASSGGPRGGYTF. The CDR3 DNA is TGTGCCAGCAGTGGGGGCCCGAGGGGAGGCTACACCTTC.

The chain uses TRBV14 and TRBJ2-4; D remains ambiguous. The CDR3 loop spans 16 amino acids. V lost 1 base to trimming and J lost 1 base, with 11 bases between them. Germline assignment: CDR1 SGHDN and CDR2 FVKESK. The CDR3 is CASSQGVSTAKNIQYF. The CDR3 DNA sequence: TGTGCCAGCAGCCAAGGAGTGAGCACGGCCAAAAACATTCAGTACTTC.

This chain connects TRBV6-5 to TRBJ1-2; the D is unclear. The V end lost 7 bases, the J end lost 3 bases, and 18 bases lay between the germline ends. This CDR3 is built from 15 residues. Germline CDR1 reads MNHEY; CDR2 reads SVGAGI. The CDR3 region is CASKTRGDSHYGYTF. The CDR3 DNA is TGTGCCAGCAAGACCCGAGGAGACTCCCACTATGGCTACACCTTC.

The chain carries TRBV7-8 and TRBJ2-7; D gene ambiguous. V gave up 5 bases and J gave up 2 bases, with 13 bases separating them. Germline CDR1 is SGHVS and CDR2 is FQNEAQ. This CDR3 has 14 amino acids. The CDR3 sequence is CASSPIDPAYEQYF. DNA of the CDR3: TGTGCCAGCAGCCCCATAGACCCGGCCTACGAGCAGTACTTC.

This chain links TRBV5-1 with TRBJ2-7, with 8 nucleotides matching TRBD1. The CDR3 has 13 amino acids. V shed 4 bases and J 3 bases; nucleotides not matched to a gene: 3. Germline V gives CDR1 SGHRS, CDR2 YFSETQ. The CDR3 DNA follows: TGCGCCAGCAGCCGGGACAGGTACTACGAGCAGTACTTC. Its protein is CASSRDRYYEQYF.

The rearrangement uses TRBV19 and TRBJ1-2; the match to TRBD1 covers 9 bases. This CDR3 has 15 residues. J lost 3 bases, V lost 3 bases, and 5 bases had no gene match. Per the germline V gene, CDR1 is LNHDA and CDR2 is SQIVND (reference sequence). CDR3 loop: CASSIGGQGDYGYTF. For the CDR3, the DNA is TGTGCCAGTAGTATTGGGGGACAGGGAGACTATGGCTACACCTTC.

With respect to this clone: One end of the junction is discordant with germline, which a read error may explain. V usage is TRBV2 and J usage is TRBJ1-2, with D hard to call. Germline lookup yields CDR1 SNHLY and CDR2 FYNNEI. This CDR3 has 12 residues. The CDR3 DNA sequence: TGTGCCAGCAGGGAAGCAAGCCCCCGCTACACCTTC. Its translation is CASREASPRYTF.

This clone was seen once. The CDR3 ends on some other residue instead of the conserved phenylalanine or tryptophan, so this is likely a read error. The chain combines TRBV27 with TRBJ2-7; 9 nucleotides agree with TRBD1. Germline trimming cut 5 bases from V and 3 bases from J; bases unmatched to any gene: 5. Germline V CDR1 and CDR2: MNHEY, SMNVEV (reference sequence). The CDR3 spans 14 residues. The CDR3 is CASSRTGAHYEQYL. Here the CDR3 DNA reads TGTGCCAGCAGTAGGACAGGGGCCCACTACGAGCAGTACCTC.